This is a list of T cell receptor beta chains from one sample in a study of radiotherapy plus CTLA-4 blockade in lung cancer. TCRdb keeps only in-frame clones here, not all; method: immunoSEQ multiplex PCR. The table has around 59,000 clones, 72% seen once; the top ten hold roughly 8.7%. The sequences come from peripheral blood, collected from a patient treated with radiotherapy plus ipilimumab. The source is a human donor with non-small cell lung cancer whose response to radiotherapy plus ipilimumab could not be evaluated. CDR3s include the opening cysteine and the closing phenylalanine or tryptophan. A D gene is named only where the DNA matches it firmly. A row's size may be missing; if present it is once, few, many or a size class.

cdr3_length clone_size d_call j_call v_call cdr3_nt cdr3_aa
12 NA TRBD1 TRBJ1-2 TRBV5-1 TGCGCCAGCAGCTCCGGACAGGGTGGCTACACCTTC CASSSGQGGYTF
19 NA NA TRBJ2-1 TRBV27 TGTGCCAGCAGTTTTCTCACGGTGGCGGCTTCCAACTCCTACAATGAGCAGTTCTTC CASSFLTVAASNSYNEQFF
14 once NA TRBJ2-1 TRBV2 TGTGCCAGCAGTGGGCAGTCCCCCTACAATGAGCAGTTCTTC CASSGQSPYNEQFF
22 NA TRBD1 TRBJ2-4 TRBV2 TGTGCCAGCAGTGAAGCTTACAGGGGGCGCATCAACTGGACGATAGCCAAAAACATTCAGTACTTC CASSEAYRGRINWTIAKNIQYF
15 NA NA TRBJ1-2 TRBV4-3 TGCGCCAGCAGCCAAGATCGGGAAGGCTACTATGGCTACACCTTC CASSQDREGYYGYTF
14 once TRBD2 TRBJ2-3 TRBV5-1 TGCGCCAGCAGCTCCCGGGGGGGCTTTGATACGCAGTATTTT CASSSRGGFDTQYF
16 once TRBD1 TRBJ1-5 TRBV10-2 TGCGCCAGCAGCCCAGGAGTGGACAGGGGGGGTCAGCCCCAGCATTTT CASSPGVDRGGQPQHF
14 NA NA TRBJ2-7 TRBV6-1 TGTGCCAGCAGTGTGGTTGGTGGGGCCCCCGAGCAGTACTTC CASSVVGGAPEQYF
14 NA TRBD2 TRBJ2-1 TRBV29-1 TGCAGCGTGAAGGTCAGCGGGAGGTACAATGAGCAGTTCTTC CSVKVSGRYNEQFF
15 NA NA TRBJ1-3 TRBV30 TGTGCCTGGAGGACCCGGACAGCTCCTGGAAACACCATATATTTT CAWRTRTAPGNTIYF
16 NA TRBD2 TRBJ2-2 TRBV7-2 TGTGCCAGCAGCTTAGGGGGGGGGTGGACCACCGGGGAGCTGTTTTTT CASSLGGGWTTGELFF
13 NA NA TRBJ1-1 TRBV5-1 TGCGCCAGCAGAGTACAAAGGAACACTGAAGCTTTCTTT CASRVQRNTEAFF
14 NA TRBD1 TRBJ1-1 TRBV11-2 TGTGCCAGCAGCCTGGACAGGGGGACAACTGAAGCTTTCTTT CASSLDRGTTEAFF
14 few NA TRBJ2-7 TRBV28 TGTGCCAGCAGTTCATCCAGGGACTCCTACGAGCAGTACTTC CASSSSRDSYEQYF
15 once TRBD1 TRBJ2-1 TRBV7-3 TGTGCCAGCAGCTTAAGACAGGGGATATACAATGAGCAGTTCTTC CASSLRQGIYNEQFF
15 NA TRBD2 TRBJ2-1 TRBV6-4 TGTGCCAGCAGTGAATCGGCGGGAGGGTGGGATGAGCAGTTCTTC CASSESAGGWDEQFF
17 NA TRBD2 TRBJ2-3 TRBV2 TGTGCCAGCAGTGAAGCGCGGCTAGCGGGGAAGACAGATACGCAGTATTTT CASSEARLAGKTDTQYF
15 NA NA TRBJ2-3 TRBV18 TGTGCCAGCTCTCCTCCTGCAGCGGGCCGGAATACGCAGTATTTT CASSPPAAGRNTQYF
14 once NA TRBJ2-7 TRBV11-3 TGTGCCAGCAGCTCCCTGACCACTAGCTACGAGCAGTACTTC CASSSLTTSYEQYF
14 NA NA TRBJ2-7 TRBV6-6 TGTGCCAGCAGGCAGGGTCCTACTACCTACGAGCAGTACTTC CASRQGPTTYEQYF
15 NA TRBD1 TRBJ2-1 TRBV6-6 TGTGCCAGCCGCTGGTTAGGACAGGCCGACAATGAGCAGTTCTTC CASRWLGQADNEQFF
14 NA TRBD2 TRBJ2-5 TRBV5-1 TGCGCCAGCAGCACTAGCGGTCTCCAAGAGACCCAGTACTTC CASSTSGLQETQYF
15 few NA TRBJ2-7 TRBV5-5 TGTGCCAGCAGGGAGGTGAGGGGGATTTATGACGAGCAGTACTTC CASREVRGIYDEQYF
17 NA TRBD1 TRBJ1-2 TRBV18 TGTGCCAGCTCTCCGTCGAGGACAGGGGGCGTCGGCTATGGCTACACCTTC CASSPSRTGGVGYGYTF
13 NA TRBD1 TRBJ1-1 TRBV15 TGTGCCGCTCTACAGGGGGAGGACACTGAAGCTTTCTTT CAALQGEDTEAFF
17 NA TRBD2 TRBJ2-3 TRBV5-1 TGCGCCAGCAGCTTGGGCCATAGCGGGGGGAGCACAGATACGCAGTATTTT CASSLGHSGGSTDTQYF
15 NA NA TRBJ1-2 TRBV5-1 TGCGCCAGCAGCTTGAGGCAGGGCCAGAACTATGGCTACACCTTC CASSLRQGQNYGYTF
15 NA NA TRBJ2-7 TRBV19 TGTGCCAGTAGTATGTACGCCCCCGGGGCCTACGAGCAGTACTTC CASSMYAPGAYEQYF
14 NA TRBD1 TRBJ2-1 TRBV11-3 TGTGCCAGCAGCTCCGGGACAGGGTATAATGAGCAGTTCTTC CASSSGTGYNEQFF
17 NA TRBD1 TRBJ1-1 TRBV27 TGTGCCAGCTTTTCCCTAGGGACAGGGGGCGATGGCACTGAAGCTTTCTTT CASFSLGTGGDGTEAFF
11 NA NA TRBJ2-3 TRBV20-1 TGCAGTGCCTCGACTAGAGATACGCAGTATTTT CSASTRDTQYF
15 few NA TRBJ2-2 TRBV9 TGTGCCAGCAGCACTTGGGGACTGTCCACCGGGGAGCTGTTTTTT CASSTWGLSTGELFF
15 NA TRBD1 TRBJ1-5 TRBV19 TGTGCCAGTAGACCACAGGGGACGGCGACTCAGCCCCAGCATTTT CASRPQGTATQPQHF
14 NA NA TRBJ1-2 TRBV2 TGTGCCAGCAGTGTCGAATTTCCGGAGGGGCCCGACCTCTTC CASSVEFPEGPDLF
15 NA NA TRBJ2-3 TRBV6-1 TGTGCCAGCAGTGAACTGGCCTCTAGCACAGATACGCAGTATTTT CASSELASSTDTQYF
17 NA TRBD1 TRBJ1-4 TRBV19 TGTGCCAGTAGTATATTAGGCTGGACAGGCGCTAATGAAAAACTGTTTTTT CASSILGWTGANEKLFF
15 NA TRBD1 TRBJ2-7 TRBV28 TGTGCCAGCAGTACCAGGACAGGGGCCCTCTACGAGCAGTACTTC CASSTRTGALYEQYF
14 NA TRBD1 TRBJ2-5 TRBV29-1 TGCAGCGTCGGGGACAGGGTGGTCCAAGAGACCCAGTACTTC CSVGDRVVQETQYF
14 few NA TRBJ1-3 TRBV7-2 TGTGCCAGCAGCCCAGGGGTTGCTGGAAACACCATATATTTT CASSPGVAGNTIYF